This TCR beta chain was obtained from a study of T cell repertoires in cytomegalovirus infection. As for the study in general: Used in the study were CMV epitopes, some recently identified and HLA-C-restricted, others well-studied and HLA-B-restricted. Both CMV infection and a matching HLA type were indicated by public TCR beta signatures. Overall study findings and caveats: The ex vivo response was dominated by HLA-C-restricted CMV-specific TCR beta clonotypes.

Trimming removed 4 bases from V and 0 bases from J; junction bases left unmatched: 8. CDR1 and CDR2 from the germline V gene are SEHNR and FQNEAQ (reference sequence). This CDR3 is 16 amino acids long. TCRdb reanalysed the reads using MiXCR and keeps one entry per CDR3 protein. The sample holds fewer than 950,000 distinct CDR3 sequences, approximately 30% seen once. This clonotype appeared many times. Its antigen is not identified. Sequences were derived from cultured CD8+ T cells from PBMCs, sampled from culture after CMV antigen stimulation. The chain combines TRBV7-9 with TRBJ1-1, with 7 bases identical to TRBD1. The sequence was obtained from a human donor in good health (CMV status not recorded). Some clones in this sample may be carry-over from other donors' samples. The CDR3 nucleotides read TGTGCCAGCAGCTCCGAGAGACAGGGCATGAACACTGAAGCTTTCTTT. Translated, it gives CASSSERQGMNTEAFF.